This T cell receptor beta chain is from a study of vaccination and CD4 T cells after COVID-19. Study-wide findings and caveats: Analysis of convalescent patients found that 304 of 307 vaccine-specific clones were spike mono-reactive.

Treatment denoted: approximately 11-day PBMC culture with coronavirus spike peptide pools or control peptides (ViraFEST assay). The assay that was used to sequence DNA from cultured CD4+ T cells was the Oncomine TCR Beta short-read assay. From CD4+ T cells that had been cultured, genomic DNA was extracted. TCRdb reprocessed the PCR reads with MiXCR, giving one entry per CDR3 protein. The table includes under 20,000 distinct CDR3 sequences, approximately 50% detected once. This clonotype was counted a few times. What it binds is unknown. This CDR3 has 15 amino acids. Germline V CDR1 and CDR2: SGHVS, FQNEAQ. V lost 1 base and J 2 bases, leaving 11 bases between the germline ends.

The receptor comes from a human donor with COVID-19. Material: cultured CD4+ T cells from blood, obtained after SARS-CoV-2 vaccination. The V call is TRBV7-8, the J call TRBJ1-1; D not certain. CDR3 region: CASSLVQKSNTEAFF. The DNA for the CDR3 is TGTGCCAGCAGCTTAGTACAGAAGAGTAACACTGAAGCTTTCTTT.